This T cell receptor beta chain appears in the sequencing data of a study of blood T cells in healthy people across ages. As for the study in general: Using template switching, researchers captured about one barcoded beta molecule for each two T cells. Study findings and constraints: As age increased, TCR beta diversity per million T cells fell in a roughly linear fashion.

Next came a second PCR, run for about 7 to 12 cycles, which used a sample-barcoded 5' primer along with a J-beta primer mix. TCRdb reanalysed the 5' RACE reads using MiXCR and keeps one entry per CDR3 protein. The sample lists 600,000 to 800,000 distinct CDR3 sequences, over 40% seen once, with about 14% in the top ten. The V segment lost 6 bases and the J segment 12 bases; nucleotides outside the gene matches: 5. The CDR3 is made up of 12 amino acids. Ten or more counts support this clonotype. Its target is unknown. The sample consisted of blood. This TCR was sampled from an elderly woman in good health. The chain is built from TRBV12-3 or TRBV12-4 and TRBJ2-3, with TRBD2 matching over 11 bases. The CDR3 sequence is CASSRTSGQQYF. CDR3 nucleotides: TGTGCCAGCAGCCGGACTAGCGGGCAACAGTATTTT.